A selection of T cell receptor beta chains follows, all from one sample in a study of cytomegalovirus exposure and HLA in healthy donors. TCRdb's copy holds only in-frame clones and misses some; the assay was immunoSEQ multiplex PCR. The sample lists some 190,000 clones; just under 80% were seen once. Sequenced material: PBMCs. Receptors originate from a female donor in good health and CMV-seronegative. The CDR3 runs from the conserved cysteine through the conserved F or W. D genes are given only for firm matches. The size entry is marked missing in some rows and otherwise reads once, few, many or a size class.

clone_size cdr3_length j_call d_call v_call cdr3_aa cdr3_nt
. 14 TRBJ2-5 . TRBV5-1 CASSLDTGKETQYF TGCGCCAGCAGCTTGGATACAGGGAAAGAGACCCAGTACTTC
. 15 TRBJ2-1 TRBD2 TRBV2 CASSEKSGGDNEQFF TGTGCCAGCAGCGAGAAAAGCGGGGGGGATAATGAGCAGTTCTTC
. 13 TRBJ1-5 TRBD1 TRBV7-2 CASSNGQGESQHF TGTGCCAGCAGCAACGGACAGGGTGAATCCCAGCATTTT
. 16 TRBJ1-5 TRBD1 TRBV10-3 CAISETGQGGNQPQHF TGTGCCATCAGTGAGACTGGACAGGGAGGCAATCAGCCCCAGCATTTT
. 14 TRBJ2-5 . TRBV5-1 CASSFQGDQETQYF TGCGCCAGCAGTTTTCAGGGCGACCAAGAGACCCAGTACTTC
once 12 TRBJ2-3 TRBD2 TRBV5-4 CASRPGGDTQYF TGTGCCAGCCGACCGGGAGGAGATACGCAGTATTTT
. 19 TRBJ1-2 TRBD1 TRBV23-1 CASSQGYYRDSRKLRGYTF TGCGCCAGCAGTCAAGGTTATTACCGGGACAGCCGCAAACTCCGAGGCTACACCTTC
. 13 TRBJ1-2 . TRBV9 CASSVAEGYGYTF TGTGCCAGCAGCGTAGCTGAGGGCTATGGCTACACCTTC
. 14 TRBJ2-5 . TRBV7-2 CASSLSRVGETQYF TGTGCCAGCAGCTTGTCGAGGGTTGGCGAAACCCAGTACTTC
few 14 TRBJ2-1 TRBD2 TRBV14 CASSQTSAYNEQFF TGTGCCAGCAGCCAAACTAGCGCGTACAATGAGCAGTTCTTC
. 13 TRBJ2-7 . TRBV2 CATGWGQVYEQYF TGTGCCACAGGGTGGGGACAAGTCTACGAGCAGTACTTC
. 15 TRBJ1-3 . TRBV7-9 CASSSGTLSGNTIYF TGTGCCAGCAGCTCCGGGACACTCTCTGGAAACACCATATATTTT